The T cell receptor (beta chain) under discussion was sequenced for a study of CD8 T cells in ankylosing spondylitis. Study conclusions and caveats: Disease-linked clones were CD8+ and relatively rare in peripheral blood. Matched ankylosing spondylitis synovial fluid reportedly showed significant enrichment of disease-linked clones.

Trimming stripped 1 base from V and 0 bases from J, with 12 bases between. CDR3 length: 15 amino acids. From germline, CDR1 is DFQATT and CDR2 SNEGSKA (reference sequence). A word on this clonotype: Its target is not known. This sequence may be a read error, since a much larger clone differs from it by one base.

Libraries for TCR beta were made by quantitative 5'-RACE with molecular barcodes. In TCRdb, the 5' RACE reads were re-called with MiXCR into one record per CDR3 protein. This sample carries roughly 130,000 distinct CDR3 sequences, roughly 13% of them seen once, and the ten largest clones take just under 3%. The receptor comes from a female donor with ankylosing spondylitis or in good health (not recorded which). Sequenced material: blood, either unsorted or a sorted T cell fraction (not recorded which). The chain uses TRBV20-1 and TRBJ1-1, with D possibly matching TRBD1 (5 bases). DNA for the CDR3: TGCAGTGCTAGAGTAGGACATAAGATGAACACTGAAGCTTTCTTT. This encodes CSARVGHKMNTEAFF.